Listed below are T cell receptor beta chains from one sample, sequenced in a study of blood T cell repertoires in COVID-19. TCRdb's copy holds only in-frame clones and misses some; the assay was immunoSEQ multiplex PCR. The sample has about 160,000 clones, 75% to 90% seen once. Input material: PBMCs or T cells enriched from blood (not recorded which). The receptors shown here come from a woman in her sixties who had recovered from COVID-19. Each CDR3 is given with its conserved first and last residue. D genes are given only for firm matches. The size entry is marked missing in some rows and otherwise reads once, few, many or a size class.

CDR3nt,CDR3aa,v_gene,d_gene,j_gene,abundance
TGTGCCAGCAGCTTAGGGCAGCGAAATCAGCCCCAGCATTTT,CASSLGQRNQPQHF,TRBV7-8,-,TRBJ1-5,few
TGCAGCGTTGACAGGGGATATGGCTACACCTTC,CSVDRGYGYTF,TRBV29-1,-,TRBJ1-2,-
TGTGCCAGCAGCGTAGACGCAGGGGGTAATGAAAAACTGTTTTTT,CASSVDAGGNEKLFF,TRBV9,TRBD1,TRBJ1-4,-
TGTGCCAGCAGTTACTCGCTAGCCTACGAGCAGTACTTC,CASSYSLAYEQYF,TRBV6-5,-,TRBJ2-7,once
TGTGCCAGCGGTAAAGCACCAGTACACGAGCAGTACTTC,CASGKAPVHEQYF,TRBV6-1,-,TRBJ2-7,-
TGTGCCAGCAGTCCCACAGAGAACACTGAAGCTTTCTTT,CASSPTENTEAFF,TRBV12-3/TRBV12-4,-,TRBJ1-1,-
TGTGCCAGCTCACCCGGGACTATCACATACAATGAGCAGTTCTTC,CASSPGTITYNEQFF,TRBV18,TRBD2,TRBJ2-1,-
TGTGCCAGCAGCCAACAGGGGGGAGCCACCGGGGAGCTGTTTTTT,CASSQQGGATGELFF,TRBV14,-,TRBJ2-2,-
TGTGCCAGCAGCCGTGCACTAGCGGGGCCAGATACGCAGTATTTT,CASSRALAGPDTQYF,TRBV27,TRBD2,TRBJ2-3,few
TGTGCCAGCAGCGATCAGGGTGCCTACGAGCAGTACTTC,CASSDQGAYEQYF,TRBV2,-,TRBJ2-7,-
TGTGCCAGCAGACTGGACAGGGACACTGAAGCTTTCTTT,CASRLDRDTEAFF,TRBV12-3/TRBV12-4,TRBD1,TRBJ1-1,-
TGTGCCTGGAGTGTCGGCTCCGGGACCTACGAGCAGTACTTC,CAWSVGSGTYEQYF,TRBV30,-,TRBJ2-7,-
TGTGCCAGCAGCTTAGGGTCAACCGGGACAGCTCGATACAATGAGCAGTTCTTC,CASSLGSTGTARYNEQFF,TRBV7-8,TRBD1,TRBJ2-1,-
TGTGCCAGCAGCTTCCAGAGGGGCTACACCTTC,CASSFQRGYTF,TRBV11-3,-,TRBJ1-2,-
TGTGCCAGCTCTTCGGACAGGGCAGGTCAGCCCCAGCATTTT,CASSSDRAGQPQHF,TRBV6-5,TRBD1,TRBJ1-5,-
TGTGCCAGCCAAAACAGGAGAGGCATTCAGTACTTC,CASQNRRGIQYF,TRBV7-9,-,TRBJ2-4,once
TGTGCCAGCAGCCGCGCGGGGCGAGAGACCCAGTACTTC,CASSRAGRETQYF,TRBV6-5,-,TRBJ2-5,-
TGTGCCAGCTCACCAAAAGGGACACTAAACACTGAAGCTTTCTTT,CASSPKGTLNTEAFF,TRBV18,-,TRBJ1-1,-
TGTGCCAGCAGCTGGGGGGACAGGGAGGAGGATGGCTACACCTTC,CASSWGDREEDGYTF,TRBV5-5,TRBD1,TRBJ1-2,-
TGTGCCAGCAGCTTACGGGGAACAGGGAGTAATTCACCCCTCCACTTT,CASSLRGTGSNSPLHF,TRBV7-2,-,TRBJ1-6,-
TGTGCCAGCAGCCAAGGTTCTCAGCGGGGGGTCCAAGAGACCCAGTACTTC,CASSQGSQRGVQETQYF,TRBV4-2,TRBD2,TRBJ2-5,-
TGTGCCAGCAGTTCGGGACAGGGGACCACCGGGGAGCTGTTTTTT,CASSSGQGTTGELFF,TRBV7-2,TRBD1,TRBJ2-2,few
TGTGCCAGCAGTCTTTGGCGGGGGGGTAACGAGCAGTACTTC,CASSLWRGGNEQYF,TRBV6-5,TRBD2,TRBJ2-7,-
TGTGCCAGCAGCCCTAGCGGGGGGGCCGTGAATGAGCAGTTCTTC,CASSPSGGAVNEQFF,TRBV7-3,TRBD2,TRBJ2-1,-
TGTGCCAGCAGTGAAGCGGGACAGCTTAACTATGGCTACACCTTC,CASSEAGQLNYGYTF,TRBV2,TRBD1,TRBJ1-2,-
TGTGCCAGCAGTTCCCGGGAGGGTGGTTCACCCCTCCACTTT,CASSSREGGSPLHF,TRBV6-4,-,TRBJ1-6,few
TGTGCCAGCGGAGGGGGACTAGCGGGGGTACAGTACTTC,CASGGGLAGVQYF,TRBV11-2,TRBD2,TRBJ2-7,-
TGTGCCAGCAGCCTAATTGACAATTACAATGAGCAGTTCTTC,CASSLIDNYNEQFF,TRBV7-2,-,TRBJ2-1,-
TGCAGTGCTAGTGGGGGACACTTCTACGAGCAGTACTTC,CSASGGHFYEQYF,TRBV20-1,-,TRBJ2-7,-
TGTGCCAGCAGAGTGGACAGGGGAAACAATCAGCCCCAGCATTTT,CASRVDRGNNQPQHF,TRBV6-5,TRBD1,TRBJ1-5,-
TGCGCCAGCAGCTTGGGGGCCGGGGGGGCCTACAATGAGCAGTTCTTC,CASSLGAGGAYNEQFF,TRBV5-1,TRBD2,TRBJ2-1,-
TGTGCCAGCAGCACCACTAGGGTTAGCACAGATACGCAGTATTTT,CASSTTRVSTDTQYF,TRBV5-6,-,TRBJ2-3,-
TGTGCCAGCTCTCCTGAGACAGGATTGCACACCTTC,CASSPETGLHTF,TRBV18,-,TRBJ1-2,few
TGTGCCAGCAGTGAAGCCTCGCGGGTCCTAGGCTACACCTTC,CASSEASRVLGYTF,TRBV6-1,-,TRBJ1-2,-
TGCGCCAGCAGCGTGTTGGCGGAGAACTACAATGAGCAGTTCTTC,CASSVLAENYNEQFF,TRBV4-1,-,TRBJ2-1,-
TGTGCCAGCAGTGATGAAGGAGCCGGGGCCAACGTCCTGACTTTC,CASSDEGAGANVLTF,TRBV6-4,-,TRBJ2-6,few
TGTGCCAGCAGTGCAGTACGGTTCGGGACAGGGGCCACAGATACGCAGTATTTT,CASSAVRFGTGATDTQYF,TRBV6-1,TRBD1,TRBJ2-3,few
TGTGCCAGCAGTAGGACAGGGAGGGATGAGCAGTTCTTC,CASSRTGRDEQFF,TRBV6-5,-,TRBJ2-1,-
TGCGCCAGCAGCTTGGGCGGCAGCCTAGTCAATCAGCCCCAGCATTTT,CASSLGGSLVNQPQHF,TRBV5-1,-,TRBJ1-5,-
TGTGCCAGCTCAAGACTCTACGAGCAGTACTTC,CASSRLYEQYF,TRBV6-5,-,TRBJ2-7,-
TGTGCCAGCAGCCAAGAAGCCACTCCGTACCTAGCGTACAATGAGCAGTTCTTC,CASSQEATPYLAYNEQFF,TRBV3-1/TRBV3-2,-,TRBJ2-1,-
TGTGCCAGCAACCCCGTGCGGGGGGACACCGGGGAGCTGTTTTTT,CASNPVRGDTGELFF,TRBV2,TRBD2,TRBJ2-2,few
TGTGCCAGCAGCTTGCTCGGGATAACTGGGGCCAACGTCCTGACTTTC,CASSLLGITGANVLTF,TRBV7-9,-,TRBJ2-6,-
TGTGCCAGCAGCCTAGGGGGCCCGGGCAATCAGCCCCAGCATTTT,CASSLGGPGNQPQHF,TRBV2,TRBD1,TRBJ1-5,-